These 8 T cell receptor beta chains were sequenced from one sample in a study of T cell responses to AZD1222 COVID-19 vaccine. Generated by immunoSEQ multiplex PCR, the TCRdb table keeps only in-frame clones and is missing some. The sample includes 150,000 or so clones, 85% to 90% of them seen just once. Sequenced here: peripheral blood, sampled 28 days after the second AZD1222 dose. The receptors come from an adult who received the AZD1222 COVID-19 vaccine.

The chain uses TRBV5-1 and TRBJ1-5, with D possibly TRBD1 on 5 matching bases. Germline CDR1 reads SGHRS; CDR2 reads YFSETQ. The CDR3 is made up of 14 amino acids. Trimming removed 0 bases at V and 5 bases at J, with 9 bases between. CDR3 region: CASSLGGLDQPQHF. The CDR3 DNA follows: TGCGCCAGCAGCTTGGGGGGACTGGATCAGCCCCAGCATTTT.

The rearrangement links TRBV28 to TRBJ2-1, with D possibly matching TRBD1 (6 bases). Per the germline V gene, CDR1 is MDHEN and CDR2 is SYDVKM. This CDR3 has 13 amino acids. V was trimmed by 6 bases and J by 7 bases, leaving 13 bases between them. The CDR3 here is CASRLGGRNEQFF. The CDR3 DNA follows: TGTGCCAGCAGGCTAGGGGGTAGGAATGAGCAGTTCTTC.

The V and J genes are TRBV11-2 and TRBJ2-7; 9 bases line up with TRBD1. This CDR3 is built from 16 residues. CDR1 and CDR2 (germline): SGHAT, FQNNGV. The ends lost 6 bases at V and 0 bases at J; junction bases unmatched: 9. CDR3 nucleotide sequence: TGTGCCAGCAGTCGTAACCCGGGACAGGGCTCCTACGAGCAGTACTTC. Translating it yields CASSRNPGQGSYEQYF.

Regarding this clone: The germline gene is not matched at one end of the junction; a read error may be the cause. V and J are TRBV2 and TRBJ1-1; D gene uncertain. The CDR3 consists of 11 residues. Germline lookup yields CDR1 SNHLY and CDR2 FYNNEI. This CDR3 reads CASREGTEAFF. CDR3 coding DNA: TGTGCCAGCAGGGAAGGGACTGAAGCTTTCTTT.

This clone was seen a few times. The V gene is TRBV6-2 or TRBV6-3, the J gene TRBJ1-2; no reliable D call. The CDR3 runs to 13 residues. V was pared by 5 bases and J by 7 bases, with 14 bases between. From germline, CDR1 is MNHEY and CDR2 SVGEGT. Here the CDR3 reads CASSRVEVAGYTF. In nucleotides, the CDR3 is TGTGCCAGCAGTCGGGTGGAGGTGGCTGGCTACACCTTC.

The J gene is TRBJ1-2, the V gene TRBV5-6; unclear D gene. The CDR3 is made up of 13 amino acids. Trimming pared 1 base from V and 6 bases from J, leaving 10 bases between. The V gene's germline CDR1 is SGHDT and CDR2 YYEEEE. The CDR3 DNA follows: TGTGCCAGCAGCTTGAGGGCGACGGATGGCTACACCTTC. Translating it yields CASSLRATDGYTF.

This clone has more than one count but fewer than ten. The chain employs TRBV4-1 and TRBJ2-3; D is uncertain. CDR3 size: 15 residues. V lost 0 bases and J lost 4, with 11 bases in between. Germline lookup yields CDR1 MGHRA and CDR2 YSYEKL. In DNA, the CDR3 is TGCGCCAGCAGCCAAGAAGGGTTTTTGGCAGATACGCAGTATTTT. Translated: CASSQEGFLADTQYF.

This chain joins TRBV7-9 and TRBJ1-1; D call uncertain. The germline V gene encodes CDR1 SEHNR and CDR2 FQNEAQ (reference sequence). The CDR3 runs 14 residues. V dropped 5 bases and J dropped 1 base, with 11 bases sitting between them. The CDR3 region is CASSPAAQNTEAFF. CDR3 in DNA: TGTGCCAGCAGCCCCGCGGCTCAGAACACTGAAGCTTTCTTT. Based on the CDR3 plus reference TRBV7-9 and TRBJ1-1, the full variable domain is DTGVSQNPRHKITKRGQNVTFRCDPISEHNRLYWYRQTLGQGPEFLTYFQNEAQLEKSRLLSDRFSAERPKGSFSTLEIQRTEQGDSAMYLCASSPAAQNTEAFFGQGTRLTVV.